Each of the 3 T cell receptor beta chains below was sequenced from the same sample in a study of tumor-infiltrating lymphocytes in primary liver carcinoma. The template, approximately 500 ng total RNA, yielded TCR beta cDNA made with a constant-region primer. It was through three nested multiplex PCR rounds of slightly modified ARM-PCR that TCR beta libraries arose. TRBV1-TRBV30 forward and Cbeta reverse primers drove the first two roughly 10-cycle rounds. TCRdb recomputed calls from the multiplex PCR reads with MiXCR, one row per CDR3 protein. This table has 100,000 to 150,000 distinct CDR3 sequences, 50% to 65% appearing once. Scientists recovered RNA and DNA together from roughly 18-30 mg of unsorted bulk tissue. What was sequenced was liver tumor tissue from sampling region 1. Described subset: tumor region T1, superior pole. These receptors were taken from a woman between 55 and 75 years old with primary liver carcinoma and hepatitis B virus infection.

About this clonotype itself: Sequence at one end of the junction differs from germline and may be a read error. V usage is TRBV4-1 and J usage is TRBJ2-7, with unresolved D. The CDR3 is 15 residues long. CDR1 and CDR2 (germline): MGHRA, YSYEKL. This chain's CDR3 is CSSSQDVTPPYEQYF. CDR3 bases: TGCTCCAGCAGCCAAGACGTGACTCCCCCCTACGAGCAGTATTTC.

Regarding this clonotype: The junction does not match germline at one end; this may be a read error. The V gene is TRBV11-3, the J gene TRBJ2-7; 11 positions agree with TRBD1. There are 15 residues in the CDR3. The germline gives CDR1 SGHNT, CDR2 YENEEA. For the CDR3, the DNA is TGTGTCAGCAGCCCCAGGACAGGGGGCAACTACGAGCAGTATTTC. As protein: CVSSPRTGGNYEQYF.

This clonotype was observed a handful of times. The rearrangement uses TRBV29-1 and TRBJ2-6; D is uncertain. The CDR3 spans 14 residues. The V end lost 0 bases, the J end lost 2 bases, and 5 bases lay between the germline ends. CDR1 is SQVTM, CDR2 ANQGSEA, per germline. CDR3 loop: CSVEDGAGANVLTF. The CDR3 DNA sequence: TGCAGCGTTGAAGACGGAGCTGGGGCCAACGTCCTGACTTTC.